The 2 T cell receptor beta chains below were found in one sample sequenced in a study of siplizumab effects on memory and regulatory T cells. TCRdb's table, derived via immunoSEQ multiplex PCR, lists solely in-frame clones and lacks some. The sample includes tens of thousands of clones, 95% to 97% of them seen just once. Material for sequencing was naive CD4+ T cells sorted from blood. All receptors derive from a human donor in good health.

The chain combines TRBV25-1 with TRBJ2-5; no clear D gene. Deletions cut 3 bases from V and 0 bases from J, with 5 bases between. This CDR3 has 13 amino acids. Germline lookup yields CDR1 MGHDK and CDR2 SYGVNS. The CDR3, as DNA: TGTGCCAGCAGTGACAGAAACCAAGAGACCCAGTACTTC. This translates into CASSDRNQETQYF. Full variable domain (remainder filled in from reference TRBV25-1 and TRBJ2-5): EADIYQTPRYLVIGTGKKITLECSQTMGHDKMYWYQQDPGMELHLIHYSYGVNSTEKGDLSSESTVSRIRTEHFPLTLESARPSHTSQYLCASSDRNQETQYFGPGTRLLVL.

The V call is TRBV19, the J call TRBJ1-2; the match to TRBD1 covers 7 bases. CDR3 length: 17 amino acids. V shed 3 bases and J 1 base; nucleotides not matched to a gene: 11. The germline V gene encodes CDR1 LNHDA and CDR2 SQIVND (reference sequence). CDR3 DNA: TGTGCCAGTAGTATTGAACCCGGACAGGACATTAACTATGGCTACACCTTC. As protein: CASSIEPGQDINYGYTF.